This T cell receptor (beta chain) originates from a study of blood T cell repertoires in COVID-19. Study-level information: Spain, Italy and the United States supplied samples that represented acute and convalescent COVID-19.

In assigning cohorts, the study relied on participant-reported clinical history. There are 12 residues in the CDR3. Germline assignment: CDR1 SQVTM and CDR2 ANQGSEA. Trimming stripped 3 bases from V and 7 bases from J, with 12 bases between. Original handling: Cell counts per sample came from amplifying reference gene primers. Method: immunoSEQ multiplex PCR; TCRdb's copy keeps in-frame clones and lacks some. The DNA gave D and trimming, while V, J and clone size come from that table. The data show about 210,000 clones, around 84% seen once. The receptor's source is a woman aged 25 to 39 who had been exposed to COVID-19. What was sequenced was PBMCs or T cells enriched from blood (not recorded which). V and J are TRBV29-1 and TRBJ1-2, with D tentatively TRBD1 (5 bases). CDR3 nucleotides: TGCAGCGTTGATTTTAGGCAGGGTGGCTACACCTTC. It encodes CSVDFRQGGYTF.